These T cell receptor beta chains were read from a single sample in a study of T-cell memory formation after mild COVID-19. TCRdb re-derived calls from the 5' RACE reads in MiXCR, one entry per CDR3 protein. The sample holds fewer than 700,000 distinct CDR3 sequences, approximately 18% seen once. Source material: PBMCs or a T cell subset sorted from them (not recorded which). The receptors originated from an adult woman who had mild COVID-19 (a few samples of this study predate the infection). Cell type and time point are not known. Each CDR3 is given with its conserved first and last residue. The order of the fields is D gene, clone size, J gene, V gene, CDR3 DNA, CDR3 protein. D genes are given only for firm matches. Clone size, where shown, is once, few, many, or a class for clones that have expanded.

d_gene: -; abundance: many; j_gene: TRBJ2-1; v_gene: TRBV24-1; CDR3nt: TGTGCCACCAGTGATTACGTCCGCGGTGAGCAGTTCTTC; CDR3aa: CATSDYVRGEQFF
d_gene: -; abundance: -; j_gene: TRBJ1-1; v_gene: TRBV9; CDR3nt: TGTGCCAGCAGCGGCCGGAACAGAAACACTGAAGCTTTCTTT; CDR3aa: CASSGRNRNTEAFF
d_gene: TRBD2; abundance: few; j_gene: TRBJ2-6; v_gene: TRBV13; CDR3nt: TGTGCCAGCAGCCCTGGGACTAGCGGCCGTACAGGGGCCAACGTCCTGACTTTC; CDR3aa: CASSPGTSGRTGANVLTF
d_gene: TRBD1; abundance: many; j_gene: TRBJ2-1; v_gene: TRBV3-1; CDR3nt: TGTGCCAGCAGCCCGGGACAGCCCTACAATGAGCAGTTCTTC; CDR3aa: CASSPGQPYNEQFF
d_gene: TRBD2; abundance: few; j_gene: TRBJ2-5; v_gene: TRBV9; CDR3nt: TGTGCCAGCAGCGCCGTTGGTCTAGCGGGGGGGCCGGGGCAAGAGACCCAGTACTTC; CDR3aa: CASSAVGLAGGPGQETQYF
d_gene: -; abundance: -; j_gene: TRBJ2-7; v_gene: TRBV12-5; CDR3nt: TGTGCTAGTGGCTCAGGGTACGAGCAGTACTTC; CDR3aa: CASGSGYEQYF
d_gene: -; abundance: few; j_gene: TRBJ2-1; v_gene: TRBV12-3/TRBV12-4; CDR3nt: TGTGCCAGCAGCAGCCGGGTCCCGCAGGCGCAGTTCTTC; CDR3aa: CASSSRVPQAQFF
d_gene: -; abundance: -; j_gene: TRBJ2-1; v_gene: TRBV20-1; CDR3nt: TGCAGTGCTCCTCAATACAATGAGCAGTTCTTC; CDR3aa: CSAPQYNEQFF
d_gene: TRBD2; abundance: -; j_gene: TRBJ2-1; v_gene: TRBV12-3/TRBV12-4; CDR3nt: TGTGCCAGCACCCTAGCGGGGGGGCCGTGGTCCTACAATGAGCAGTTCTTC; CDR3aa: CASTLAGGPWSYNEQFF
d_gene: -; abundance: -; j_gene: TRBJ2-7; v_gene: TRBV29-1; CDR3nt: TGCAGCGTTGAGCGCCAGGGGAGCTACGAGCAGTACTTC; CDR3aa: CSVERQGSYEQYF
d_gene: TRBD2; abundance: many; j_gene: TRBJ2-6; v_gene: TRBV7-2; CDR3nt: TGTGCCATCCGGGGGCGGGAGGCTCGTGGGGCCAACGTCCTGACTTTC; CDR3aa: CAIRGREARGANVLTF
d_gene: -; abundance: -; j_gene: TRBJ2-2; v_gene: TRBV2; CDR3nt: TGTGCCAGCAGTGAAGCGAGATCCTACACCGGGGAGCTGTTTTTT; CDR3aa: CASSEARSYTGELFF
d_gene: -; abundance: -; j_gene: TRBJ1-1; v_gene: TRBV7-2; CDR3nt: TGTGCCAGCAGCTTAGTACGGGGGGTCGGCACTGAAGCTTTCTTT; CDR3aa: CASSLVRGVGTEAFF
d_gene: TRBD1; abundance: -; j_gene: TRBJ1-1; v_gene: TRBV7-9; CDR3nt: TGTGCCAGCAGCCCGGACAGGGGGCCGTGGTACACTGAAGCTTTCTTT; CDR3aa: CASSPDRGPWYTEAFF
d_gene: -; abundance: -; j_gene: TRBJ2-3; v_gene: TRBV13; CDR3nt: TGTGCCAGCAGCTTAGGCTTTAGGGGGTCCCCCACAGATACGCAGTATTTT; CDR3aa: CASSLGFRGSPTDTQYF
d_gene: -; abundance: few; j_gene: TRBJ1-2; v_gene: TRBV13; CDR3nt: TGTGCCAGCAGCAATCATAAGGAGGGCTATGGCTACACCTTC; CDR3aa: CASSNHKEGYGYTF
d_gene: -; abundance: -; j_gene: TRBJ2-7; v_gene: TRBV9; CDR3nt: TGTGCCAGCAGCGTAGCTGTCGGACAGTACTACGAGCAGTACTTC; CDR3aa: CASSVAVGQYYEQYF
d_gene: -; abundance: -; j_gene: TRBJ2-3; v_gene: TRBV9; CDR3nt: TGTGCCAGCAGCGTACCCGCTAGCACAGATACGCAGTATTTT; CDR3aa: CASSVPASTDTQYF
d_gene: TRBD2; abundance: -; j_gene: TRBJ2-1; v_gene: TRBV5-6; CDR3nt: TGTGCCAGCAGCCCCTGGGGGGGAAACTCCTACAATGAGCAGTTCTTC; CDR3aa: CASSPWGGNSYNEQFF
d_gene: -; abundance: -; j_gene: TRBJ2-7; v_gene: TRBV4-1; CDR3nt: TGCGCCAGCAGCCAAGGTTTCTACGAGCAGTACTTC; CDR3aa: CASSQGFYEQYF
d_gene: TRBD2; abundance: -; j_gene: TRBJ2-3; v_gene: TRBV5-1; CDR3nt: TGCGCCAGCAGCGCCGGCCCTAGCGGGGGCAACGTCGAGGGCACAGATACGCAGTATTTT; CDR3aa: CASSAGPSGGNVEGTDTQYF
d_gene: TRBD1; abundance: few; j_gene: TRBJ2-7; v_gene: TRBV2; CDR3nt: TGTGCCAGCAGTGGGACAGGGACATACTGGGGGTACTTC; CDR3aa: CASSGTGTYWGYF
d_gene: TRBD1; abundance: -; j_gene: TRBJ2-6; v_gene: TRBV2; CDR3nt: TGTGCCAGCAGCTTGACAGGGGGCACTGGGGCCAACGTCCTGACTTTC; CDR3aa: CASSLTGGTGANVLTF
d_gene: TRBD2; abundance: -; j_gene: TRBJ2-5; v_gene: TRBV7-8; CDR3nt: TGTGCCAGCGTCGCCTTAGGGGCGGGGGATCTCCAAGAGACCCAGTACTTC; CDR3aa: CASVALGAGDLQETQYF
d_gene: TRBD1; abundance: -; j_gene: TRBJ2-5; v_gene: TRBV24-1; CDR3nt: TGTGCCACCAGTGATCCGGACAGGCAAGAGACCCAGTACTTC; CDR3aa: CATSDPDRQETQYF
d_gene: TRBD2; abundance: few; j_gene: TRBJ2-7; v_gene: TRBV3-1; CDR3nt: TGTGCCAGCAGCCATAGCGGGTCAGCCTCCTACGAGCAGTACTTC; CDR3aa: CASSHSGSASYEQYF
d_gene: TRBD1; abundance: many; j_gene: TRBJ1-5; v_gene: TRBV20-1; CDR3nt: TGCAGTGCTAGATCGGGACAGAGCAATCAGCCCCAGCATTTT; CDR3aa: CSARSGQSNQPQHF
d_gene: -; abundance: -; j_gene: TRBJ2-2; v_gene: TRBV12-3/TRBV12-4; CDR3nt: TGTGCCAGCAGTTGGGTGGACACCGGGGAGCTGTTTTTT; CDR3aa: CASSWVDTGELFF
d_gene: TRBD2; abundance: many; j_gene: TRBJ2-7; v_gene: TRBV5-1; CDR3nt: TGCGCCAGCAGCGAATTCCCAGCGGGAGGGGAGACCTACGAGCAGTACTTC; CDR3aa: CASSEFPAGGETYEQYF
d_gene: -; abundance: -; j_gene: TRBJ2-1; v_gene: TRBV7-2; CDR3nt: TGTGCCAGCAGCTTAGCGGGGGCGCGAGAGCAGTTCTTC; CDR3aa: CASSLAGAREQFF
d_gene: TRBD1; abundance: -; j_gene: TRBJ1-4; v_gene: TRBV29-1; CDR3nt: TGCAGCATCATGGGACAGGGTAATGAAAAACTGTTTTTT; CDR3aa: CSIMGQGNEKLFF
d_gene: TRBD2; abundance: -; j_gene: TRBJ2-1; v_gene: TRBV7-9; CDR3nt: TGTGCCAGCAGCGAAACCGGGGGACTAGCACGTGAGCAGTTCTTC; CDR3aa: CASSETGGLAREQFF
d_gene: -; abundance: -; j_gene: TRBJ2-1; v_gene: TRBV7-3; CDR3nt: TGTGCCAGCAGCCCCCGGGACGCCTACTACAATGAGCAGTTCTTC; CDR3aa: CASSPRDAYYNEQFF
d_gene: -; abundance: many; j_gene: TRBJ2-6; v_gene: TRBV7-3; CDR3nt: TGTGCCAGCAGCATCCAGGGCTCTGGGGCCAACGTCCTGACTTTC; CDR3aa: CASSIQGSGANVLTF
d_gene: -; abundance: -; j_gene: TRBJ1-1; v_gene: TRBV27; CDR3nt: TGTGCCAGGCCCCAGAGTACAAGCGCTGAAGCTTTCTTT; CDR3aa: CARPQSTSAEAFF
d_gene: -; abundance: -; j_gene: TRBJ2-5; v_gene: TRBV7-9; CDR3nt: TGTGCCAGCAGCTTGCCCCGCGGGGGCCAGAAGGAGACCCAGTACTTC; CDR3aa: CASSLPRGGQKETQYF
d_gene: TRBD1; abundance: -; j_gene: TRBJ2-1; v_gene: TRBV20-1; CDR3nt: TGCAGTGCTAGTCTGGGACAGACAGACAATGAGCAGTTCTTC; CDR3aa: CSASLGQTDNEQFF
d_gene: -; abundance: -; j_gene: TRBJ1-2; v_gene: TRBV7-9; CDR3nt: TGTGCCAGCAGCTTTGTAAACAGGGCAGTTCTTGGCTACACCTTC; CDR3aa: CASSFVNRAVLGYTF
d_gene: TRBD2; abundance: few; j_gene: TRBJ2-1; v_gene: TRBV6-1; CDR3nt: TGTGCCAGCATCCTAGGTAGCGGGATCTCCAATGAGCAGTTCTTC; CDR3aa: CASILGSGISNEQFF
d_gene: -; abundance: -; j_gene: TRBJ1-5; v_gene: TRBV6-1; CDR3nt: TGTGCCAGCAGCCCTACAGATCAGCCCCAGCATTTT; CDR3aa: CASSPTDQPQHF
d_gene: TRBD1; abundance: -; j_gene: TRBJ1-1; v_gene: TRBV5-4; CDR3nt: TGTGCCAGCAGCCCATGGACAGGGGCGCCGAACACTGAAGCTTTCTTT; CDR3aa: CASSPWTGAPNTEAFF
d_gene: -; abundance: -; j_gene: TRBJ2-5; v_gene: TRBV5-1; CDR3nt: TGCGCCAGCAGCTTGGTTAACACTCGGGAGACCCAGTACTTC; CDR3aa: CASSLVNTRETQYF
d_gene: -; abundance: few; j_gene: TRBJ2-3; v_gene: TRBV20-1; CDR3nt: TGCAGTGCTCCCCCTCTTAGCACAGATACGCAGTATTTT; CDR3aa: CSAPPLSTDTQYF
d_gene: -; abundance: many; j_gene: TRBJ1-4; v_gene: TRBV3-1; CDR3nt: TGTGCCAGCAGCCTCCGGGGAAGTAATGAAAAACTGTTTTTT; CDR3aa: CASSLRGSNEKLFF
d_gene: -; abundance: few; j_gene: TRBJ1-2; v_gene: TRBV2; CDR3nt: TGTGCCAGCAGTGGACGGGGATTAAGGGGCTACACCTTC; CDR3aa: CASSGRGLRGYTF